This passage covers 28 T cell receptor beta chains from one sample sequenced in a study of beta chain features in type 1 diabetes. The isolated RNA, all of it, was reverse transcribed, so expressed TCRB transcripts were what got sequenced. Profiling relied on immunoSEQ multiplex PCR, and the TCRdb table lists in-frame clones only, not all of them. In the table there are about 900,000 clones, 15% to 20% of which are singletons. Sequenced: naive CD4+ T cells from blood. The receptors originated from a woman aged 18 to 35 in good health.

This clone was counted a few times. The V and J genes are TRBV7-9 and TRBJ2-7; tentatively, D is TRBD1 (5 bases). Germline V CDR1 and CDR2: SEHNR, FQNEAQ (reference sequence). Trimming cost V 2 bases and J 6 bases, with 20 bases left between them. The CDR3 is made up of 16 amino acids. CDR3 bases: TGTGCCAGCAGCTTACAGTCCCCCGCCCAGGGTCCCGAGCAGTACTTC. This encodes CASSLQSPAQGPEQYF.

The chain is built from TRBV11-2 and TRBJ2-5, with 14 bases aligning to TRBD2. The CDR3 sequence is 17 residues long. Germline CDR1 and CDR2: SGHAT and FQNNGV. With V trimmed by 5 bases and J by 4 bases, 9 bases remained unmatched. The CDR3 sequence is CASSPRLAGGPGETQYF. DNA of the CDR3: TGTGCCAGCAGCCCCCGACTAGCGGGAGGGCCGGGAGAGACCCAGTACTTC.

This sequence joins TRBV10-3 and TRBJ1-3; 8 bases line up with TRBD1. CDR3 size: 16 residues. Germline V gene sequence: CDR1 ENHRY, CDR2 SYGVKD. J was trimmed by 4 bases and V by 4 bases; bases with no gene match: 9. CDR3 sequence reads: CAISATTGQGGNTIYF. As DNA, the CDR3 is TGTGCCATCAGTGCAACGACAGGACAGGGAGGAAACACCATATATTTT.

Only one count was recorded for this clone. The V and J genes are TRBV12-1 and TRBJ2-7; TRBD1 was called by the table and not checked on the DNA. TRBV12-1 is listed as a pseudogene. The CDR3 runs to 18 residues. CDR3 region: CASSPHEGSGTGGNEQYF. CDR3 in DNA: TGTGCCAGCAGCCCGCATGAGGGATCCGGGACAGGCGGCAACGAGCAGTACTTC.

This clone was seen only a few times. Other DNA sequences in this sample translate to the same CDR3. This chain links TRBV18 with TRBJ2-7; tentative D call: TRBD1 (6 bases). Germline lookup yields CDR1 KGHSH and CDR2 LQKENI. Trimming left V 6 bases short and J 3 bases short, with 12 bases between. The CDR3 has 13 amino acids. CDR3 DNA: TGTGCCAGCTCGCCAGGGGACCTCTACGAGCAGTACTTC. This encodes CASSPGDLYEQYF.

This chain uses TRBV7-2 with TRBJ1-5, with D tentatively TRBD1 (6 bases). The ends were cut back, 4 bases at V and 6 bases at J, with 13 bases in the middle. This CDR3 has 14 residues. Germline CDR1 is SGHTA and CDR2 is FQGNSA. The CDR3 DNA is TGTGCCAGCAGCTCCTACAGGGAGGGTCAGCCCCAGCATTTT. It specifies CASSSYREGQPQHF.

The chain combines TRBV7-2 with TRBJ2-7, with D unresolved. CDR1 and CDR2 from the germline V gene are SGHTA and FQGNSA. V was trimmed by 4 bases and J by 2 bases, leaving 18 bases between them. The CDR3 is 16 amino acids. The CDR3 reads CASSYKMGAVTYEQYF. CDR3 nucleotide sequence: TGTGCCAGCAGCTATAAGATGGGCGCAGTGACCTACGAGCAGTACTTC. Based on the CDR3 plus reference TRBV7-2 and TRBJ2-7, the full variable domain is GAGVSQSPSNKVTEKGKDVELRCDPISGHTALYWYRQSLGQGLEFLIYFQGNSAPDKSGLPSDRFSAERTGGSVSTLTIQRTQQEDSAVYLCASSYKMGAVTYEQYFGPGTRLTVT.

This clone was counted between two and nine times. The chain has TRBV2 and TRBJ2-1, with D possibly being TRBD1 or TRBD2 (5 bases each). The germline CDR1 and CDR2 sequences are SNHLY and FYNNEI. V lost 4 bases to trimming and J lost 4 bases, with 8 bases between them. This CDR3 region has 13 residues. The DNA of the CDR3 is TGTGCCAGCAGTGGGGACGGGTACAATGAGCAGTTCTTC. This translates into CASSGDGYNEQFF.

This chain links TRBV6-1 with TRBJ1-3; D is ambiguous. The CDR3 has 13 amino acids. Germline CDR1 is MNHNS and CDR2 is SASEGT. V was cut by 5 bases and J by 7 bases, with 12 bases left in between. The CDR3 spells CASSWGIGNTIYF. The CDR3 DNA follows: TGTGCCAGCAGTTGGGGTATCGGCAACACCATATATTTT.

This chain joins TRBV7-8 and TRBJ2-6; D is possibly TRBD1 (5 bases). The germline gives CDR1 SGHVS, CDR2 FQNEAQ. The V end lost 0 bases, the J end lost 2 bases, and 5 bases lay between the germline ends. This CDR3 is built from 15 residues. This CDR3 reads CASSLATAGANVLTF. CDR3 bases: TGTGCCAGCAGCTTAGCGACAGCTGGGGCCAACGTCCTGACTTTC.

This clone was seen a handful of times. CDR3 sequence (DNA): TGTGCCAGCAGTTCTAGCGGGAGCCTCACCGGGGAGCTGTTTTTT. Protein sequence: CASSSSGSLTGELFF. This sequence joins TRBV7-6 and TRBJ2-2; 10 nucleotides align to TRBD2. With V trimmed by 6 bases and J by 4 bases, 5 bases remained unmatched. This CDR3 has 15 amino acids. Germline CDR1 is SGHVS and CDR2 is FNYEAQ.

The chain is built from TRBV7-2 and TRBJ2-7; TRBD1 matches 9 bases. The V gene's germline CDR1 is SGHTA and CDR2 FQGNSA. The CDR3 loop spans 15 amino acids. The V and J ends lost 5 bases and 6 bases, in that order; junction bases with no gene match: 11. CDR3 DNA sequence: TGTGCCAGCAGCCGCGTCGAACGGACAGGGGCCGAGCAGTACTTC. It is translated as CASSRVERTGAEQYF.

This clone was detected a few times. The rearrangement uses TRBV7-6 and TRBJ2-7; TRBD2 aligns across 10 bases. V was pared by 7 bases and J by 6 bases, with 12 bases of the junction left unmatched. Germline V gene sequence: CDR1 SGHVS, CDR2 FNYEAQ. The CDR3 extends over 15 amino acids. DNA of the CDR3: TGTGCCAGCACCCAGAGGGGCCTAGCGGGAGCCGAGCAGTACTTC. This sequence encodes CASTQRGLAGAEQYF.

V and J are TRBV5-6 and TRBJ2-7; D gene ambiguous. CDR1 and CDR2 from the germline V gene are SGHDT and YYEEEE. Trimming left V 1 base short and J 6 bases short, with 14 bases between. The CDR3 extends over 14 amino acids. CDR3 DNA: TGTGCCAGCAGCTTGCGGTCCAGGTTAGGCGAGCAGTACTTC. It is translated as CASSLRSRLGEQYF. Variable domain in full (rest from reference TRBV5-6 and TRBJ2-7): DAGVTQSPTHLIKTRGQQVTLRCSPKSGHDTVSWYQQALGQGPQFIFQYYEEEERQRGNFPDRFSGHQFPNYSSELNVNALLLGDSALYLCASSLRSRLGEQYFGPGTRLTVT.

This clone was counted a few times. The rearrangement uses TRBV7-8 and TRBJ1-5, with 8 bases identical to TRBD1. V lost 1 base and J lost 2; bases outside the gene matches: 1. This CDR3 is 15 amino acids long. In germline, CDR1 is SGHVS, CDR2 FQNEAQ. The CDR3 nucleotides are TGTGCCAGCAGCTTAGGGACAGGGCGCAATCAGCCCCAGCATTTT. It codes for CASSLGTGRNQPQHF.

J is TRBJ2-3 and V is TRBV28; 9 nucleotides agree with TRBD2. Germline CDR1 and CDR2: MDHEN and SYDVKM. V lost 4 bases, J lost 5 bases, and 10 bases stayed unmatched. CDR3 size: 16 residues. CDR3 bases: TGTGCCAGCAGTTCAACTAGCGGGCGTCTAAGAGATACGCAGTATTTT. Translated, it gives CASSSTSGRLRDTQYF.

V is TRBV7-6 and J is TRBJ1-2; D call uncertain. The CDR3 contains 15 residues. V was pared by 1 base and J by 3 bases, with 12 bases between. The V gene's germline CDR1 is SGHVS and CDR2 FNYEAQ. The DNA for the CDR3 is TGTGCCAGCAGCTTAGGTCCATCTCGTTACTATGGCTACACCTTC. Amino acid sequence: CASSLGPSRYYGYTF.

The CDR3 reads CASRRDWGNEQFF. The CDR3 bases are TGTGCCAGCCGACGAGACTGGGGCAATGAGCAGTTCTTC. The rearrangement uses TRBV11-1 and TRBJ2-1, with unresolved D. The CDR3 consists of 13 residues. Germline-derived CDR1 and CDR2 are SGHAT and FQDESV (reference sequence). The V and J ends lost 8 bases and 6 bases respectively, with 14 bases between them.

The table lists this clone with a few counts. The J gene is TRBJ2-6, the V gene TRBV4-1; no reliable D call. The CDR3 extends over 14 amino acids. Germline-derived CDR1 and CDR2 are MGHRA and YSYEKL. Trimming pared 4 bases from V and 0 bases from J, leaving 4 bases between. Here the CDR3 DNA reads TGCGCCAGCAGCCTAAGCTCTGGGGCCAACGTCCTGACTTTC. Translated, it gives CASSLSSGANVLTF.

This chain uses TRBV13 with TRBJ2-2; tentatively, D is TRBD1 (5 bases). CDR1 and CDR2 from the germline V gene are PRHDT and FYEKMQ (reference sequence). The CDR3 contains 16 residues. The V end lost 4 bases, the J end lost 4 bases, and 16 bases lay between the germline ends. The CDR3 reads CASSSPPGKATGELFF. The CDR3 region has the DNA TGTGCCAGCAGCTCCCCGCCAGGGAAAGCCACCGGGGAGCTGTTTTTT.

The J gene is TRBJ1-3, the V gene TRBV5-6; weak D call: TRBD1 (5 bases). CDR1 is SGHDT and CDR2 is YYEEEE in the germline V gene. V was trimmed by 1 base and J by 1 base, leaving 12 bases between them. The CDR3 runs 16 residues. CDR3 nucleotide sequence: TGTGCCAGCAGCTTGTTCGGGGGATGGTCTGGAAACACCATATATTTT. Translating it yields CASSLFGGWSGNTIYF.

The chain's CDR3 is CASSLAPLSTGGRPDTQYF. In DNA form, the CDR3 reads TGTGCCAGCAGCTTAGCGCCTCTGAGTACGGGCGGAAGGCCAGATACGCAGTATTTT. This rearrangement joins TRBV7-9 to TRBJ2-3; D ambiguous. V shed 0 bases and J shed 4 bases, with 23 bases lying between them. Germline V gene sequence: CDR1 SEHNR, CDR2 FQNEAQ (reference sequence). The length of the CDR3 is 19 residues. Using reference TRBV7-9 and TRBJ2-3 for the parts outside the CDR3, the full variable domain is DTGVSQNPRHKITKRGQNVTFRCDPISEHNRLYWYRQTLGQGPEFLTYFQNEAQLEKSRLLSDRFSAERPKGSFSTLEIQRTEQGDSAMYLCASSLAPLSTGGRPDTQYFGPGTRLTVL.

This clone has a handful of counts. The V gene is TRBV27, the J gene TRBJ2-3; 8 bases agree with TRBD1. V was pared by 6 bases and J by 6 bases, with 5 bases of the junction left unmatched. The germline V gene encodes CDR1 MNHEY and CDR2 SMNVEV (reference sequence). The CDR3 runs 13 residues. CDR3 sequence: CASSRGLWDTQYF. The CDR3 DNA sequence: TGTGCCAGCAGCAGGGGGCTCTGGGATACGCAGTATTTT.

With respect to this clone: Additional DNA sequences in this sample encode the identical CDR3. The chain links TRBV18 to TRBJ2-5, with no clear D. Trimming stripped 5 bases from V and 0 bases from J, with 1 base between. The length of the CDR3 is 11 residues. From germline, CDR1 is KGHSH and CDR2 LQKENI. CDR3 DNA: TGTGCCAGCTCATACCAAGAGACCCAGTACTTC. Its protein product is CASSYQETQYF. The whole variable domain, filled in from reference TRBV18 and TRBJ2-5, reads NAGVMQNPRHLVRRRGQEARLRCSPMKGHSHVYWYRQLPEEGLKFMVYLQKENIIDESGMPKERFSAEFPKEGPSILRIQQVVRGDSAAYFCASSYQETQYFGPGTRLLVL.

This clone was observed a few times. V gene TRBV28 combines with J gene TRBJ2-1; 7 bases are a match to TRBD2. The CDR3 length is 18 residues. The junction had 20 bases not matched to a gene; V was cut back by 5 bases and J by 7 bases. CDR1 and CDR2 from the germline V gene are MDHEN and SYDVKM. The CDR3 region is CASSRSGEAGVAGNEQFF. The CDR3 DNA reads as TGTGCCAGCAGTCGCTCGGGGGAGGCGGGAGTGGCGGGGAATGAGCAGTTCTTC. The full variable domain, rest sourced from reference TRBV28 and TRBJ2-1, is DVKVTQSSRYLVKRTGEKVFLECVQDMDHENMFWYRQDPGLGLRLIYFSYDVKMKEKGDIPEGYSVSREKKERFSLILESASTNQTSMYLCASSRSGEAGVAGNEQFFGPGTRLTVL.

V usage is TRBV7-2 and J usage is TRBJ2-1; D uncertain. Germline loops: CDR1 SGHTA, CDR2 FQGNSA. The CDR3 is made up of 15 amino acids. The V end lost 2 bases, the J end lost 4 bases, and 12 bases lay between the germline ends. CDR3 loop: CASSLWLREYNEQFF. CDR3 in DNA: TGTGCCAGCAGCTTATGGTTAAGGGAATACAATGAGCAGTTCTTC.

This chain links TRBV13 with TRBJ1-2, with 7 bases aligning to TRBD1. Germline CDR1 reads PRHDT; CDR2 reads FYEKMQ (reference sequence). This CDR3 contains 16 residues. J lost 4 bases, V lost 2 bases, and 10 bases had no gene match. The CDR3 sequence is CASSLRVVRQGYGYTF. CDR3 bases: TGTGCCAGCAGCTTAAGGGTCGTCAGACAGGGCTATGGCTACACCTTC. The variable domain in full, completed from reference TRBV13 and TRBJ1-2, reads AAGVIQSPRHLIKEKRETATLKCYPIPRHDTVYWYQQGPGQDPQFLISFYEKMQSDKGSIPDRFSAQQFSDYHSELNMSSLELGDSALYFCASSLRVVRQGYGYTFGSGTRLTVV.

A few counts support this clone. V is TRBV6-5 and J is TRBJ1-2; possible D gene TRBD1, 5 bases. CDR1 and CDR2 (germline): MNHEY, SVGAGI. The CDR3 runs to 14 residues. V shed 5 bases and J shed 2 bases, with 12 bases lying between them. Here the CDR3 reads CASSGRQRNYGYTF. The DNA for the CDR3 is TGTGCCAGCAGTGGAAGACAGCGAAACTATGGCTACACCTTC.